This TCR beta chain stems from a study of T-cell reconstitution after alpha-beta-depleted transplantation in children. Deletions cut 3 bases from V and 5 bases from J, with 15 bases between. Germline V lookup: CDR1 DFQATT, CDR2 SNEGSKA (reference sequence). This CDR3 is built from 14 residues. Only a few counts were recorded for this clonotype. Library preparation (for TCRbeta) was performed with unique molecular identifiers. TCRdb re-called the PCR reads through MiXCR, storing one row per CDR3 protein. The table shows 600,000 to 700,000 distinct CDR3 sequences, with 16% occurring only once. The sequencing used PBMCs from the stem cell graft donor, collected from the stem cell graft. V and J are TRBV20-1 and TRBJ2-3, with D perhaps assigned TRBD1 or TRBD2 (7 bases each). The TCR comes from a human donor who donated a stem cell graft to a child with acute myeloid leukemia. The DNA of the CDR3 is TGCAGTGCTAGGGGAGGGCAGGGGGGAGATACGCAGTATTTT. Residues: CSARGGQGGDTQYF.